This TCR beta chain appears in the sequencing data of a study of OX40 agonist ivuxolimab in advanced cancers. For the study at large: Earlier treatment with anti-PD-1, anti-PD-L1 or anti-CTLA-4 was permitted, and roughly 42% had received some.

The CDR3 loop spans 14 amino acids. The germline V and J ends were trimmed by 5 bases and 3 bases, with 14 bases remaining between them. Germline V gives CDR1 SGHNT, CDR2 YENEEA. TCRdb keeps only in-frame clones here, not all; method: immunoSEQ multiplex PCR. The sample has tens of thousands of clones; around 85% are singletons. This receptor was taken from an adult with an advanced solid tumor such as melanoma, head and neck, liver or kidney cancer. V and J are TRBV11-3 and TRBJ2-7; D perhaps matches TRBD2 (5 bases). Here the sequenced sample was CD4+ or CD8+ T cells sorted from blood, taken in a trial of the OX40 agonist ivuxolimab. The CDR3 nucleotides read TGTGCCAGCAGCCCAGGTGGGAGCTTCTACGAGCAGTACTTC. As protein: CASSPGGSFYEQYF.